These 11 T cell receptor beta chains share one sample of origin, sequenced in a study of post-analysis software for immune sequencing data. Their target antigens are unknown. Findings and caveats of the study: About five TRBV segments were more frequent in patients than controls; TRBV5-6, TRBV5-1 and TRBV20-1 belonged to this group.

Unique molecular identifiers were built into the TCR beta cDNA libraries. TCRdb independently ran MiXCR on the PCR reads; one entry per CDR3 protein. The profile shows a few hundred thousand distinct CDR3 sequences, approximately 37% of them singletons. The sequenced material came from blood. The receptor source for this set is a girl aged 2-10 years with multiple sclerosis.

The chain combines TRBV12-3 or TRBV12-4 with TRBJ1-6; D is unclear. V was cut by 7 bases and J by 4 bases, with 11 bases left in between. The CDR3 is 14 amino acids. CDR3 sequence reads: CASTPGDYNSPLHF. The CDR3 nucleotides are TGTGCCAGCACCCCCGGGGATTATAATTCACCCCTCCACTTT.

This clonotype was counted between two and nine times. The chain employs TRBV3-1 and TRBJ1-1, with D possibly being TRBD1 (5 bases). CDR3 length: 16 residues. Germline loops: CDR1 LGHDT, CDR2 YNNKEL (reference sequence). V lost 4 bases, J lost 4 bases, and 19 bases lay in between. CDR3 in amino acids: CASSRTGLQEGTEAFF. The CDR3 DNA is TGTGCCAGCAGCCGAACGGGACTCCAGGAGGGCACTGAAGCTTTCTTT.

This clonotype was found a few times. The chain is built from TRBV9 and TRBJ2-5; D gene ambiguous. The length of the CDR3 is 16 residues. CDR1 SGDLS and CDR2 YYNGEE come from the germline V gene. The germline V and J ends were trimmed by 0 bases and 2 bases, with 14 bases remaining between them. This CDR3 is CASSVGLQVWQETQYF. The CDR3 nucleotides are TGTGCCAGCAGCGTAGGCCTCCAGGTTTGGCAAGAGACCCAGTACTTC.

The CDR3 loop reads CASSTGQGGLNEQFF. In DNA form, the CDR3 reads TGTGCCAGCAGTACGGGACAGGGTGGGCTCAATGAGCAGTTCTTC. The chain joins TRBV6-6 to TRBJ2-1, with 9 bases aligning to TRBD1. V lost 5 bases to trimming and J lost 6 bases; unmatched junction nucleotides: 8. The CDR3 runs 15 residues. In germline, CDR1 is MNHNY, CDR2 SVGAGI (reference sequence).

The chain links TRBV29-1 to TRBJ1-1; 7 bases are a match to TRBD1. Per germline, CDR1 SQVTM and CDR2 ANQGSEA. This CDR3 comprises 13 residues. The J segment lost 1 base and the V segment lost 7 bases, leaving 6 bases of the junction unmatched. In DNA, the CDR3 is TGCAGCGCACTGACAGGGAGGAACACTGAAGCTTTCTTT. This translates into CSALTGRNTEAFF.

There are a few counts of this clonotype. CDR3 in DNA: TGCAGTGCTAGAGAGTTCGCAGATACGCAGTATTTT. Its translation is CSAREFADTQYF. The chain couples TRBV20-1 to TRBJ2-3; D is ambiguous. The CDR3 is 12 residues long. Trimming stripped 0 bases from V and 4 bases from J, with 5 bases between. The germline V gene has CDR1 DFQATT and CDR2 SNEGSKA (reference sequence).

This clonotype was seen a handful of times. CDR3 in amino acids: CASSVVTGNNEQFF. The DNA of the CDR3 is TGTGCCAGCAGCGTAGTGACAGGGAACAATGAGCAGTTCTTC. The V and J genes are TRBV9 and TRBJ2-1, with 7 nucleotides matching TRBD1. Trimming at V came to 0 bases and at J to 5 bases, leaving 2 bases not matched to a gene. The CDR3 extends over 14 amino acids. Germline loops: CDR1 SGDLS, CDR2 YYNGEE.

The V gene is TRBV4-3, the J gene TRBJ1-5; maybe TRBD1 (5 bases). The CDR3 consists of 15 residues. Germline CDR1 reads LGHNA; CDR2 reads YSLEER. The germline V and J ends were trimmed by 1 base and 1 base, with 8 bases remaining between them. CDR3 sequence: CASSQGEGSNQPQHF. The CDR3 nucleotides read TGCGCCAGCAGCCAAGGGGAGGGGAGCAATCAGCCCCAGCATTTT.

This clonotype was observed a few times. The rearrangement joins TRBV28 to TRBJ2-7; unclear D gene. From germline, CDR1 is MDHEN and CDR2 SYDVKM. CDR3 length: 12 residues. V was clipped by 7 bases and J by 4 bases, with 11 bases between them. DNA of the CDR3: TGTGCCAGCAACTTACCCCCTTACGAGCAGTACTTC. Its protein product is CASNLPPYEQYF.

For this clonotype: A much larger clone is a single base away; this may be a read error. The rearrangement joins TRBV7-9 to TRBJ2-5; 9 nucleotides agree with TRBD2. The CDR3 contains 15 residues. V lost 5 bases, J lost 11 bases, and 15 bases stayed unmatched. Looked up from germline, CDR1 is SEHNR and CDR2 is FQNEAQ (reference sequence). The CDR3 bases are TGTGCCAGCAGCCCAAGACTAGCGGAAAACAATGAGCAGTACTTC. Protein sequence: CASSPRLAENNEQYF.

This sequence joins TRBV7-9 and TRBJ2-1; 11 nucleotides align to TRBD2. Germline V gene lookup returns CDR1 SEHNR and CDR2 FQNEAQ (reference sequence). The V and J ends lost 4 bases and 8 bases, in that order; junction bases with no gene match: 7. The CDR3 consists of 15 residues. CDR3 nucleotide sequence: TGTGCCAGCAGCTCCCGGATAGCGGGAGGGGATGAGCAGTTCTTC. Translation: CASSSRIAGGDEQFF. The full variable domain, its missing parts supplied by reference TRBV7-9 and TRBJ2-1, is DTGVSQNPRHKITKRGQNVTFRCDPISEHNRLYWYRQTLGQGPEFLTYFQNEAQLEKSRLLSDRFSAERPKGSFSTLEIQRTEQGDSAMYLCASSSRIAGGDEQFFGPGTRLTVL.